What follows are 21 T cell receptor beta chains derived from one specimen sequenced in a study of cytomegalovirus exposure and HLA in healthy donors. PCR used 60 Vbeta primers and 13 Jbeta primers. The repertoire was sequenced with immunoSEQ multiplex PCR; TCRdb's copy has only in-frame clones and lacks some. The data show about 90,000 clones, around 81% seen once. Specimen: PBMCs. The receptors derive from a man under 40 in good health and CMV-seronegative.

This sequence joins TRBV18 and TRBJ1-2; 10 bases fit TRBD1. The CDR3 extends over 16 amino acids. Germline V gene lookup returns CDR1 KGHSH and CDR2 LQKENI. V lost 2 bases to trimming and J lost 4 bases; unmatched junction nucleotides: 7. CDR3 DNA: TGTGCCAGCTCACCAATCGCAGGGACAGGGGCCTATGGCTACACCTTC. Translation gives CASSPIAGTGAYGYTF.

The V and J genes are TRBV9 and TRBJ1-6; 7 bases are shared with TRBD1. V lost 1 base to trimming and J lost 5 bases; unmatched junction nucleotides: 3. Germline V gene lookup returns CDR1 SGDLS and CDR2 YYNGEE. The CDR3 has 15 residues. In nucleotides, the CDR3 is TGTGCCAGCAGCGTAAGGGGACAGAATAATTCACCCCTCCACTTT. It encodes CASSVRGQNNSPLHF.

The rearrangement joins TRBV10-2 to TRBJ2-7; the D gene could be TRBD1 or TRBD2 (5 bases each). Trimming took 6 bases from V and 0 from J, leaving 15 bases between them. CDR1 and CDR2 from the germline V gene are WSHSY and SAAADI. The CDR3 totals 15 residues. The CDR3 DNA is TGCGCCAGCAGCGAGGGGAGAATGAGCTCCTACGAGCAGTACGTC. Protein: CASSEGRMSSYEQYV.

The chain links TRBV12-2 to TRBJ2-2; the D call in the table, TRBD2, was not verified against the DNA. TRBV12-2 is classified as a pseudogene. This CDR3 contains 15 residues. The CDR3 nucleotides read TGTGCAAGTCGGTTGCTAGCGGGGGGGCCCGGGGAGCTGTTTTTT. This encodes CASRLLAGGPGELFF.

The V call is TRBV5-1, the J call TRBJ2-3; 11 bases align to TRBD2. V dropped 4 bases and J dropped 5; count of bases not matched to a gene: 12. The CDR3 covers 17 residues. The germline CDR1 and CDR2 sequences are SGHRS and YFSETQ. CDR3 in DNA: TGCGCCAGCAGCCGTTCTCGACTAGCGGGATTGGAAGATACGCAGTATTTT. This translates into CASSRSRLAGLEDTQYF.

V gene TRBV5-8 combines with J gene TRBJ1-4, with TRBD1 identical over 7 bases. After removal of 4 bases from V and 8 bases from J, the junction contained 11 bases not matched to a gene. CDR3 size: 15 residues. CDR1 and CDR2 (germline): SGHTS, YDEGEE. The CDR3 sequence: CASSPHDRVGEKLFF. The DNA of the CDR3 is TGTGCCAGCAGCCCGCACGACAGGGTCGGCGAAAAACTGTTTTTT.

The rearrangement uses TRBV27 and TRBJ1-3; the D gene is possibly TRBD1 (6 bases). This CDR3 is built from 16 residues. The ends were cut back, 6 bases at V and 1 base at J, with 16 bases in the middle. Per germline, CDR1 MNHEY and CDR2 SMNVEV (reference sequence). CDR3 sequence (DNA): TGTGCCAGCAGCCTTAACTACAGGGAATCTGGAAACACCATATATTTT. Protein: CASSLNYRESGNTIYF.

This clone was seen a single time. J is TRBJ1-2 and V is TRBV6-6, with D maybe TRBD1 (5 bases). V shed 2 bases and J shed 1 base, with 8 bases lying between them. Germline V gives CDR1 MNHNY, CDR2 SVGAGI (reference sequence). The CDR3 spans 14 residues. Written as DNA, the CDR3 is TGTGCCAGCAGTTACCCCGACAGTAACTATGGCTACACCTTC. Translation: CASSYPDSNYGYTF.

This clone came up a few times. The V gene is TRBV6-1, the J gene TRBJ2-5, with 8 bases matching TRBD1. The CDR3 sequence is 13 residues long. Germline V lookup: CDR1 MNHNS, CDR2 SASEGT. Trimming at V came to 3 bases and at J to 5 bases, leaving 2 bases not matched to a gene. CDR3 sequence reads: CASSERDRETQYF. The CDR3 bases are TGTGCCAGCAGTGAGAGGGACAGGGAGACCCAGTACTTC.

V usage is TRBV6-6 and J usage is TRBJ1-1; a possible D gene is TRBD1 (5 bases). Germline assignment: CDR1 MNHNY and CDR2 SVGAGI (reference sequence). V was trimmed by 7 bases and J by 5 bases, leaving 17 bases between them. The CDR3 contains 14 residues. CDR3 amino acids: CASTLVGGRTEAFF. CDR3 nucleotide sequence: TGTGCCAGCACCCTAGTCGGGGGAAGGACTGAAGCTTTCTTT.

V and J are TRBV7-3 and TRBJ2-3; TRBD1 matches 7 bases. The CDR3 consists of 14 residues. V lost 5 bases and J lost 1; bases outside the gene matches: 3. Germline loops: CDR1 SGHTA, CDR2 FQGTGA. The CDR3 region is CASSRGQGTDTQYF. The DNA for the CDR3 is TGTGCCAGCAGCCGCGGACAGGGCACAGATACGCAGTATTTT.

The chain has TRBV18 and TRBJ2-3, with 11 bases fitting TRBD2. The germline CDR1 and CDR2 sequences are KGHSH and LQKENI. V shed 6 bases, J shed 2 bases, and the junction held 4 bases outside the gene matches. The CDR3 is 15 amino acids. This CDR3 reads CASSRTSGYTDTQYF. DNA of the CDR3: TGTGCCAGCTCTAGGACTAGCGGGTACACAGATACGCAGTATTTT.

The chain carries TRBV5-6 and TRBJ1-1, with D perhaps matching TRBD1 (5 bases). Per germline, CDR1 SGHDT and CDR2 YYEEEE. This CDR3 spans 13 amino acids. The V end was cut by 5 bases, the J end by 0 bases, with 8 bases between. CDR3 region: CASSTTVNTEAFF. The CDR3 DNA reads TGTGCCAGCAGTACGACAGTGAACACTGAAGCTTTCTTT.

The genes are TRBV15 and TRBJ1-1; 7 positions agree with TRBD1. CDR3 length: 15 residues. V dropped 2 bases and J dropped 5; count of bases not matched to a gene: 8. The germline gives CDR1 LNHNV, CDR2 YYDKDF (reference sequence). The CDR3 protein is CATSRNRGGGTEAFF. The CDR3 DNA reads as TGTGCCACCAGCAGAAACAGGGGAGGTGGTACTGAAGCTTTCTTT.

CDR3 DNA sequence: TGTGCCAGCACCAAACTCGGTACTCTTAGAGAGACCCAGTACTTC. Translating gives CASTKLGTLRETQYF. The chain uses TRBV27 and TRBJ2-5; no definite D call. V lost 7 bases, J lost 4 bases, and 19 bases lay in between. Germline V gene data show CDR1 as MNHEY and CDR2 as SMNVEV (reference sequence). This CDR3 comprises 15 residues.

The V gene is TRBV7-9, the J gene TRBJ1-1, with D possibly matching TRBD1 (6 bases). The CDR3 extends over 13 amino acids. Germline V lookup: CDR1 SEHNR, CDR2 FQNEAQ (reference sequence). V shed 5 bases and J shed 4 bases, with 11 bases lying between them. The CDR3 nucleotides read TGTGCCAGCAGCGAGACAGGTCCCACTGAAGCTTTCTTT. Its translation: CASSETGPTEAFF.

V usage is TRBV2 and J usage is TRBJ1-2, with TRBD1 matching over 8 bases. From germline, CDR1 is SNHLY and CDR2 FYNNEI. CDR3 length: 14 residues. With 6 bases clipped from V and 4 bases from J, the junction kept 7 bases outside the gene matches. CDR3 bases: TGTGCCAGCAGCCTCAGGGGGCCGGGCTATGGCTACACCTTC. Its translation: CASSLRGPGYGYTF. The variable domain in full, completed from reference TRBV2 and TRBJ1-2, reads EPEVTQTPSHQVTQMGQEVILRCVPISNHLYFYWYRQILGQKVEFLVSFYNNEISEKSEIFDDQFSVERPDGSNFTLKIRSTKLEDSAMYFCASSLRGPGYGYTFGSGTRLTVV.

The rearrangement links TRBV10-1 to TRBJ1-1; D not certain. From germline, CDR1 is WNHNN and CDR2 SYGVQD (reference sequence). V shed 0 bases and J shed 3 bases, with 14 bases lying between them. The CDR3 spans 16 residues. The CDR3 DNA follows: TGCGCCAGCAGTGAGTCGAAAACAGTTTCGGACACTGAAGCTTTCTTT. As protein: CASSESKTVSDTEAFF.

The rearrangement uses TRBV6-5 and TRBJ2-3; a possible D gene is TRBD2 (6 bases). The CDR3 has 15 residues. Germline CDR1 reads MNHEY; CDR2 reads SVGAGI. The ends were cut back, 1 base at V and 3 bases at J, with 11 bases in the middle. CDR3 DNA: TGTGCCAGCAGTTACTACGGGACTGGGACAGATACGCAGTATTTT. It is translated as CASSYYGTGTDTQYF.

The chain employs TRBV5-1 and TRBJ1-1; 8 bases align to TRBD1. The CDR3 loop spans 13 amino acids. The V gene end was trimmed by 7 bases and the J gene end by 4 bases; junction bases not matched to a gene: 6. Germline loops: CDR1 SGHRS, CDR2 YFSETQ. CDR3 in amino acids: CASSSTGGTEAFF. As DNA, the CDR3 is TGCGCCAGCTCCTCTACAGGGGGCACTGAAGCTTTCTTT.

This chain uses TRBV27 with TRBJ1-4; the D gene is possibly TRBD1 (5 bases). CDR3 length equals 15 residues. V lost 6 bases and J lost 7, with 18 bases in between. The germline gives CDR1 MNHEY, CDR2 SMNVEV (reference sequence). In DNA, the CDR3 is TGTGCCAGCAGGAAGAAGGGGTTTCAGAGTGAAAAACTGTTTTTT. This gives the protein CASRKKGFQSEKLFF. Full variable domain (missing parts from reference TRBV27 and TRBJ1-4): EAQVTQNPRYLITVTGKKLTVTCSQNMNHEYMSWYRQDPGLGLRQIYYSMNVEVTDKGDVPEGYKVSRKEKRNFPLILESPSPNQTSLYFCASRKKGFQSEKLFFGSGTQLSVL.